Reported below is one T cell receptor beta chain. The target antigen is unknown. Repertoires were generated with immunoSEQ multiplex PCR, while TCRdb's copy carries only in-frame clones and drops some. The table has 150,000 or so clones, approximately 80% seen once; the top ten hold less than 6%. The data belong to a study of cytotoxic CD8 clonotypes in ibrutinib-treated CLL. Study-wide points: In comparison with age-matched healthy donors, baseline clonality was higher and tracked circulating CD8+ T-cell counts. Rare overall, public clonotypes shrank or held steady under therapy.

V was pared by 3 bases and J by 8 bases, with 17 bases between. Germline V gene sequence: CDR1 LGHNA, CDR2 YSLEER. The CDR3 is 15 amino acids. This chain connects TRBV4-3 to TRBJ2-1; D may be TRBD2 (5 bases). This specimen was PBMCs, taken after 24 months of ibrutinib treatment. The sequence was obtained from a human donor with chronic lymphocytic leukemia. CDR3: CASSQEDRLTDEQFF. CDR3 bases: TGCGCCAGCAGCCAGGAGGATCGGCTCACAGATGAGCAGTTCTTC.